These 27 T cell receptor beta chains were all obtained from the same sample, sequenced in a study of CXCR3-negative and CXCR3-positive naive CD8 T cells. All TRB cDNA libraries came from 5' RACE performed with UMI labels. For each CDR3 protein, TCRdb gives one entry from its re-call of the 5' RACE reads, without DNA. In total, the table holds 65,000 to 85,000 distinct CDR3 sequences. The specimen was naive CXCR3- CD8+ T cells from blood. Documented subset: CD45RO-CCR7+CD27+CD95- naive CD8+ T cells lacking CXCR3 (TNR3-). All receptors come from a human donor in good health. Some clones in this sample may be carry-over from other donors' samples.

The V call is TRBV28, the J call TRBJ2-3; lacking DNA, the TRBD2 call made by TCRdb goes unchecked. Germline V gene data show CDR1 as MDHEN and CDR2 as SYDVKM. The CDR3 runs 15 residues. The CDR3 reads CASSIYGGAQDTQYF.

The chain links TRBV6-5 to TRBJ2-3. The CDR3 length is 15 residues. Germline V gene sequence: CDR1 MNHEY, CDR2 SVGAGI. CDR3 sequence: CASSYLSRGTDTQYF.

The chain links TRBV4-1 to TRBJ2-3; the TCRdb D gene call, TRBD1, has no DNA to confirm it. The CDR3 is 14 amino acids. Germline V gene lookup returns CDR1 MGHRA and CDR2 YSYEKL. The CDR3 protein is CASRGTENGDTQYF.

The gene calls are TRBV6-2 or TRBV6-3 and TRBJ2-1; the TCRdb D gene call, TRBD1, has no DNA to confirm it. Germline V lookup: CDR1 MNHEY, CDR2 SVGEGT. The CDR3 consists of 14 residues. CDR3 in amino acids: CASSYESRAVEQFF.

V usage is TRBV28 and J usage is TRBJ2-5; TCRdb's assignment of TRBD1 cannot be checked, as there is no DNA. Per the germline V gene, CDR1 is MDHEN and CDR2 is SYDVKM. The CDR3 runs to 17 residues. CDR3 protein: CASSAFEYDNREETQYF.

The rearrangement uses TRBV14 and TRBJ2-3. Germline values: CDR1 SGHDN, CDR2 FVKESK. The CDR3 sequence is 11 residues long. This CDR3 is CASALSNTQYF.

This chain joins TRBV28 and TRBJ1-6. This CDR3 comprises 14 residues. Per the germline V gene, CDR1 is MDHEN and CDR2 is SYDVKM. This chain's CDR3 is CASTPEGSNSPLHF.

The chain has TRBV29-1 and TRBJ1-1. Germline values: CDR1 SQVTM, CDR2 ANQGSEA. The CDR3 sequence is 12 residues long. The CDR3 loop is CSVVDLNTEAFF.

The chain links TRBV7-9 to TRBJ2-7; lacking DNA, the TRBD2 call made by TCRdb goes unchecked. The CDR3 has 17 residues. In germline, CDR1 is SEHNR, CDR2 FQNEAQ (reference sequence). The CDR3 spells CASSLGLAGAETYEQYF.

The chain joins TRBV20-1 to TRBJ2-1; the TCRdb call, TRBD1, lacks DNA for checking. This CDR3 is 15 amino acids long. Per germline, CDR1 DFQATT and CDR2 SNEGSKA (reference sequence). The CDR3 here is CSAFRGGSSYNEQFF.

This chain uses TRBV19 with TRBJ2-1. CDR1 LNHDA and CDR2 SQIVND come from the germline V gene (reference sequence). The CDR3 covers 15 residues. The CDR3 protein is CASSSGYTSYNEQFF.

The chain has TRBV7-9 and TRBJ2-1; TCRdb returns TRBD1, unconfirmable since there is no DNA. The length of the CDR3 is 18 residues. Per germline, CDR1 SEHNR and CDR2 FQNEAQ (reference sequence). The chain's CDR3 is CASSHTFPRGANYNEQFF.

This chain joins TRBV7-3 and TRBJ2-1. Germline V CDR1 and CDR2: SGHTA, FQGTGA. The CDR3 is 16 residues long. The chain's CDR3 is CASSLLAGSSYNEQFF.

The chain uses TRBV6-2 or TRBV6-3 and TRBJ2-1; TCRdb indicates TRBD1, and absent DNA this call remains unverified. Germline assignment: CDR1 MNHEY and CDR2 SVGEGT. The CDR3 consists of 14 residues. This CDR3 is CASRSRDLAYEQYF.

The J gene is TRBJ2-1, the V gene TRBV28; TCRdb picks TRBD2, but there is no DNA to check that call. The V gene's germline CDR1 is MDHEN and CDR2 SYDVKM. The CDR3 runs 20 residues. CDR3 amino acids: CASSLAPGLAGGSSYNEQFF.

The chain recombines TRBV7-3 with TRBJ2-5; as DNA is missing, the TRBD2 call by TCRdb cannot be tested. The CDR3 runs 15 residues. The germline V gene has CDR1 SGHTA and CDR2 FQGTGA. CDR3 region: CASSQAGGVQETQYF.

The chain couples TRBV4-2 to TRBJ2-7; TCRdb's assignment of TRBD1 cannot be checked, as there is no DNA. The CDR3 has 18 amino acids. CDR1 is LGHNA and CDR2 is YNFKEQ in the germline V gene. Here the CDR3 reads CASSQAPSNRDISYEQYF.

This chain's CDR3 is CASSHVSNTGELFF. The rearrangement links TRBV7-9 to TRBJ2-2. The germline CDR1 and CDR2 sequences are SEHNR and FQNEAQ (reference sequence). The CDR3 contains 14 residues.

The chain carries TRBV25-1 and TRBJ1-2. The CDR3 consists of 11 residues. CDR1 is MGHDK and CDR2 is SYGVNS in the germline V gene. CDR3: CASSEYGGYTF.

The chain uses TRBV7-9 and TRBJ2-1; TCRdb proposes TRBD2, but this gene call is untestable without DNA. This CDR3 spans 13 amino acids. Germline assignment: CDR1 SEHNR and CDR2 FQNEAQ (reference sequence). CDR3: CASSPRGNNEQFF. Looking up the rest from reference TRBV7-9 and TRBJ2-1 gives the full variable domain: DTGVSQNPRHKITKRGQNVTFRCDPISEHNRLYWYRQTLGQGPEFLTYFQNEAQLEKSRLLSDRFSAERPKGSFSTLEIQRTEQGDSAMYLCASSPRGNNEQFFGPGTRLTVL.

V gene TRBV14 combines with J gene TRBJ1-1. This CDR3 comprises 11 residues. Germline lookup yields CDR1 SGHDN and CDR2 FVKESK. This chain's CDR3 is CASSHNREAFF.

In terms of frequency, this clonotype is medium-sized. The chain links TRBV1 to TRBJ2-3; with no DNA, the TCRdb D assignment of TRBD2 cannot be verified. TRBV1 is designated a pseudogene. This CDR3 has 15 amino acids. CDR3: CTSSRTSGSTDTQYF.

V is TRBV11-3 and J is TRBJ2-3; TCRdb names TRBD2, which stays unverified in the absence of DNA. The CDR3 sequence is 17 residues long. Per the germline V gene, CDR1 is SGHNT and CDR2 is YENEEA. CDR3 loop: CASSPWTSGTSTDTQYF.

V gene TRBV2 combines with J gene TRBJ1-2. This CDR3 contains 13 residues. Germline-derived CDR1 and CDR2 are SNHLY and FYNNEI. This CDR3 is CASSEAKHYGYTF.

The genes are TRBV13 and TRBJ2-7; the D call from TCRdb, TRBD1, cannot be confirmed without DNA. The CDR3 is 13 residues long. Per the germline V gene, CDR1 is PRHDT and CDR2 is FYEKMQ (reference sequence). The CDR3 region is CASSLRQGREQYF.

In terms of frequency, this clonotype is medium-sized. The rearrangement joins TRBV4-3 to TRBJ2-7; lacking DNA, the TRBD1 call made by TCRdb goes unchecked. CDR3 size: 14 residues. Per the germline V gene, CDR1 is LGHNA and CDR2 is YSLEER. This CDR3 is CASSQDWTTYEQYF.

The CDR3 region is CASRPVYNEQFF. This rearrangement joins TRBV12-2 to TRBJ2-1. TRBV12-2 is designated a pseudogene. This CDR3 region has 12 residues.